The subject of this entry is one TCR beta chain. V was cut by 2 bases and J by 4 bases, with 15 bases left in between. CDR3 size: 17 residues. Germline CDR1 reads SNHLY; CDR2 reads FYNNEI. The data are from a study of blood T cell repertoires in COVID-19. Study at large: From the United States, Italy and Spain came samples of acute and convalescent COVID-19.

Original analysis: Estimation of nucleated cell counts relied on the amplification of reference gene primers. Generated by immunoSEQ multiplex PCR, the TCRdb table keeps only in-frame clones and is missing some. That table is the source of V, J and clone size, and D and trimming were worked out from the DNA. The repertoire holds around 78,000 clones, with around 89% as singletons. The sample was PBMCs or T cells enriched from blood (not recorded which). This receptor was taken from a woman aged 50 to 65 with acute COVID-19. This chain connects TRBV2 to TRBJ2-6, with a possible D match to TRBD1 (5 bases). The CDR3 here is CASSEQSQGSGANVLTF. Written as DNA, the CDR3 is TGTGCCAGCAGTGAACAGAGTCAGGGATCCGGGGCCAACGTCCTGACTTTC. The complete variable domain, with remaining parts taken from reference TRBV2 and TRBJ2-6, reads EPEVTQTPSHQVTQMGQEVILRCVPISNHLYFYWYRQILGQKVEFLVSFYNNEISEKSEIFDDQFSVERPDGSNFTLKIRSTKLEDSAMYFCASSEQSQGSGANVLTFGAGSRLTVL.